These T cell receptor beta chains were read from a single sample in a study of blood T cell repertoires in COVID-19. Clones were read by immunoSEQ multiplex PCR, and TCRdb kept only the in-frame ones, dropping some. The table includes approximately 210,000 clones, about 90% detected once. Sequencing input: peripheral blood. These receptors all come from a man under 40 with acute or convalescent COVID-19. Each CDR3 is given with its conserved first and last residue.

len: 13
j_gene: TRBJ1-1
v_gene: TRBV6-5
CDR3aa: CASSPGRNTEAFF

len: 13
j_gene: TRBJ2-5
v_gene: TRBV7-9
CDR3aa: CASSSSGGETQYF

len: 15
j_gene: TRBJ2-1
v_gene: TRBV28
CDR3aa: CASSSPRTGGHEQFF

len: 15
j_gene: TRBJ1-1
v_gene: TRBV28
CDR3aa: CASILRDSGNTEAFF

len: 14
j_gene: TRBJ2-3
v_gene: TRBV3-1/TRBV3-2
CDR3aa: CASSPGRATDTQYF

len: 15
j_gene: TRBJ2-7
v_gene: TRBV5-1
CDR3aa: CASSFKRGVEYEQYF

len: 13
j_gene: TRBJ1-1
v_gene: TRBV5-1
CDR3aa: CASSLGRNTEAFF

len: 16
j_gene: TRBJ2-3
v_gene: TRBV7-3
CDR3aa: CASSSPRAGERDTQYF

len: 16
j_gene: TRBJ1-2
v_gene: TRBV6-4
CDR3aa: CASSGTGFLANYGYTF

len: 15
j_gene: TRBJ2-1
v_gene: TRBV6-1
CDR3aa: CASSEGYVIEIEQFF

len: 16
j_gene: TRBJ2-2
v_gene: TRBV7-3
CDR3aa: CASSPRLAGLTGELFF

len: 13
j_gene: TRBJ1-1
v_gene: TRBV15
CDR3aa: CATSREVGQEAFF

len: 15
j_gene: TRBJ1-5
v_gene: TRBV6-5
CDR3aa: CASSQTGLGNQPQHF

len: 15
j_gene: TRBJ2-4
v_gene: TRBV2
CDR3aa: CASSILAGIKNIQYF

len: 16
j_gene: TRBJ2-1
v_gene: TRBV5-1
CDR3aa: CASEGLAGGLHNEQFF

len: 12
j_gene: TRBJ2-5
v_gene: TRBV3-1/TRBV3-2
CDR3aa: CASSLRDSTQYF

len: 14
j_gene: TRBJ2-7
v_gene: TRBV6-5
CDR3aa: CASRQGLVSYEQYF

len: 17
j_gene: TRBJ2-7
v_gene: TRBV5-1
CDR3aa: CASSLVGPYGSFYEQYF

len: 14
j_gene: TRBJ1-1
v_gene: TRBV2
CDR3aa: CASTPGQMNTEAFF

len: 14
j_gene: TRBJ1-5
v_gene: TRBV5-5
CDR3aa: CASSLTPTNQPQHF

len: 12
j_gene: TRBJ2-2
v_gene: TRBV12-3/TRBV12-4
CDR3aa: CASTGVPGELFF

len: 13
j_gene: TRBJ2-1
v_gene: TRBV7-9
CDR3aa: CASSILVNDEQFF